Below, 8 T cell receptor beta chains from the same sample are listed, as sequenced in a study of metastatic and nonmetastatic thyroid tumors. Thyroid surgery took place with no prior treatment in any patient. TCRdb reprocessed the PCR reads using MiXCR. Here the sample spans fewer than 7,500 clones, about two fifths being singletons. Sequencing was carried out using tumor tissue. Receptor source: a female donor with papillary thyroid cancer or a benign thyroid nodule (not recorded which). Some clones in this sample may be carry-over from other donors' samples.

V and J are TRBV5-5 and TRBJ1-6; TRBD1 might be the D (5 bases). Germline lookup yields CDR1 SGHKS and CDR2 YYEKEE (reference sequence). The CDR3 totals 17 residues. Trimming removed 1 base from V and 7 bases from J, with 18 bases in between. Here the CDR3 DNA reads TGTGCCAGCAGCTTGTACGCAGGGCCCTCGTTCAATTCACCCCTCCACTTT. The encoded protein is CASSLYAGPSFNSPLHF.

This chain uses TRBV7-9 with TRBJ2-5; 7 bases match TRBD2. Gene TRBJ2-1 matches the end of the DNA better, so the J call may be wrong. The germline V gene has CDR1 SEHNR and CDR2 FQNEAQ (reference sequence). The CDR3 totals 15 residues. The CDR3 loop is CASSPQREAPNEQFF. For the CDR3, the DNA is TGTGCCAGCAGCCCCCAGCGGGAAGCTCCTAATGAGCAGTTCTTC.

The chain combines TRBV12-3 or TRBV12-4 with TRBJ1-1, with a possible D match to TRBD1 (5 bases). V was cut by 7 bases and J by 1 base, with 13 bases left in between. This CDR3 region has 14 residues. CDR3 DNA: TGTGCCAGCAAAAAGACAGAAGGGAACACTGAAGCTTTCTTT. Protein: CASKKTEGNTEAFF.

This clone was observed a handful of times. This chain links TRBV30 with TRBJ2-7; D is uncertain. The CDR3 length is 13 residues. The germline CDR1 and CDR2 sequences are GTSNPN and SVGIG (reference sequence). The CDR3 sequence is CASDRRETYEQYF. The CDR3 bases are TGTGCTTCGGACCGACGAGAGACCTACGAGCAGTACTTC. The full variable domain, with the rest looked up from reference TRBV30 and TRBJ2-7, is SQTIHQWPATLVQPVGSPLSLECTVEGTSNPNLYWYRQAAGRGLQLLFYSVGIGQISSEVPQNLSASRPQDRQFILSSKKLLLSDSGFYLCASDRRETYEQYFGPGTRLTVT.

The chain recombines TRBV13 with TRBJ2-1, with D maybe TRBD2 (5 bases). The germline V and J ends were trimmed by 1 base and 6 bases, with 13 bases remaining between them. The germline CDR1 and CDR2 sequences are PRHDT and FYEKMQ (reference sequence). CDR3 size: 15 residues. CDR3 DNA: TGTGCCAGCAGCTTAGCGGGATCGGTGTTCAATGAGCAGTTCTTC. Protein: CASSLAGSVFNEQFF.

The chain links TRBV4-1 to TRBJ2-1; 10 bases agree with TRBD1. CDR1 and CDR2 (germline): MGHRA, YSYEKL. CDR3 size: 15 residues. Germline trimming cut 0 bases from V and 7 bases from J; bases unmatched to any gene: 3. CDR3 amino acids: CASSQERTGGNEQFF. The CDR3 bases are TGCGCCAGCAGCCAAGAGCGGACAGGGGGTAATGAGCAGTTCTTC.

This clone showed up just a few times. The CDR3 sequence is CAWSVSLAQPQHF. The CDR3 bases are TGTGCCTGGAGTGTAAGCTTGGCACAGCCCCAGCATTTT. This chain connects TRBV30 to TRBJ1-5; D is uncertain. V gave up 0 bases and J gave up 7 bases, with 10 bases separating them. Germline V gene lookup returns CDR1 GTSNPN and CDR2 SVGIG (reference sequence). The CDR3 length is 13 residues.

V gene TRBV24-1 combines with J gene TRBJ1-2; 11 bases map to TRBD1. Looked up from germline, CDR1 is KGHDR and CDR2 is SFDVKD. The CDR3 is made up of 15 amino acids. Trimming cost V 3 bases and J 7 bases; bases outside gene matches: 6. The CDR3: CATSDPGQGAPGYTF. CDR3 DNA sequence: TGTGCCACCAGTGATCCCGGACAGGGGGCTCCTGGCTACACCTTC.